Sequencing of this TCR beta chain was carried out in a study of radiotherapy plus CTLA-4 blockade in lung cancer (dated by TCRdb to the late 2010s). A note on the overall study: Among the enrolled patients, 18% had an objective response, and less than 40% reached disease control. The full study reports these points: The strongest predictors of response were reported to be early dynamic shifts in blood T cell clones along with a rise in serum interferon-beta following radiation. After treatment with radiotherapy and ipilimumab, TCR clones that originated in tumors expanded in peripheral blood.

This clone appeared a single time. Its binding antigen is unknown. No per-base quality is available; no much larger clone lies one base away. In this study, focal radiation therapy paired with CTLA-4 blockade (ipilimumab) was tested in patients who had chemo-refractory metastatic non-small-cell lung cancer. Libraries were constructed by the immunoSEQ multiplex PCR assay. This immuneACCESS table, as held by TCRdb, lists in-frame sequences with V and J called but not all clones. Of the missing ones, under half trace to an unresolved V gene in checked studies; the others have no known cause. Within this sample are roughly 100,000 clones, with around 83% of them counted one time only. Of the sample, over 20% is held by the ten largest clones. The sequences come from peripheral blood, collected from a patient treated with radiotherapy plus ipilimumab. The source of this sequence is a human donor with non-small cell lung cancer that progressed on radiotherapy plus ipilimumab.

The DNA sequence reads TGTGCTAGTGGTTTGGTACAATTGTTGGGACTAGCGGGAGTTGGCACCGGGGAGCTGTTTTTT. This encodes CASGLVQLLGLAGVGTGELFF. This sequence uses TRBV12-5 and TRBJ2-2; TRBD2 matches 14 bases in the middle. After removal of 0 bases from V and 4 bases from J, the junction retains 13 bases not matched to a gene. The CDR3 runs 21 amino acids, cysteine and phenylalanine included. Left in the record is the CDR3 DNA by itself, 63 bases read in frame from the first base. The germline V gene yields LGHNT for CDR1 and FRNRAP for CDR2.